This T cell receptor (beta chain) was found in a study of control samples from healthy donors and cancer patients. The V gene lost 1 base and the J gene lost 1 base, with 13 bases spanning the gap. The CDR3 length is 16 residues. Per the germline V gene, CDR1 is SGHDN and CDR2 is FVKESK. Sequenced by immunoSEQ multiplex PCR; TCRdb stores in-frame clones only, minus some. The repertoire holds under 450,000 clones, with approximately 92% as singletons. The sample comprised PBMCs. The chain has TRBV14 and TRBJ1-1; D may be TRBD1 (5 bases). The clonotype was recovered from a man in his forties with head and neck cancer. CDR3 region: CASSQAKGRKNTEAFF. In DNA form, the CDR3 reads TGTGCCAGCAGCCAAGCGAAGGGACGGAAGAACACTGAAGCTTTCTTT.